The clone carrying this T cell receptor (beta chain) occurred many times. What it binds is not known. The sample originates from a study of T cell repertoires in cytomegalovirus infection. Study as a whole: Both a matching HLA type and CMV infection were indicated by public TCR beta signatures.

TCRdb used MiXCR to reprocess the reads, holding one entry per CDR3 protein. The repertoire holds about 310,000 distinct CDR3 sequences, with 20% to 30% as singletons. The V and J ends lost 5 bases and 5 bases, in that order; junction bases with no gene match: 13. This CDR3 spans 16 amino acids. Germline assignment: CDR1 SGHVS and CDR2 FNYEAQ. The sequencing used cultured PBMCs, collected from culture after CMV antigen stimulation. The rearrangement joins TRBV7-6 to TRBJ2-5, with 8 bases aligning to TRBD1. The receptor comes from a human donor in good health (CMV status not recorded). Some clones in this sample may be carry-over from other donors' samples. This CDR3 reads CASSPKGQGRGETQYF. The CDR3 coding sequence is TGTGCCAGCAGCCCCAAAGGACAGGGCCGAGGGGAGACCCAGTACTTC.